This entry lists 10 T cell receptor beta chains sequenced from one sample in a study of control samples from healthy donors and cancer patients. Some clones are missing from TCRdb's copy, which holds only in-frame ones; the method was immunoSEQ multiplex PCR. This table has about 90,000 clones, about nine tenths appearing once. Material: blood. The receptors come from a woman aged 18-29 years in good health.

The J gene is TRBJ2-5, the V gene TRBV2, with a weak D call TRBD2 (6 bases). There are 15 residues in the CDR3. Germline V lookup: CDR1 SNHLY, CDR2 FYNNEI. V dropped 7 bases and J dropped 2 bases, with 17 bases sitting between them. This CDR3 is CASNSPLSGQETQYF. DNA for the CDR3: TGTGCCAGCAATTCCCCCTTGAGCGGGCAAGAGACCCAGTACTTC.

This chain joins TRBV11-2 and TRBJ2-3; 7 bases are shared with TRBD2. The CDR3 totals 18 residues. Germline CDR1 reads SGHAT; CDR2 reads FQNNGV. The V segment lost 0 bases and the J segment 1 base; nucleotides outside the gene matches: 10. The CDR3 reads CASSLEFSAGVRTDTQYF. As DNA, the CDR3 is TGTGCCAGCAGCTTAGAATTCAGTGCGGGGGTGCGCACAGATACGCAGTATTTT.

The chain carries TRBV7-9 and TRBJ1-1, with a weak D call TRBD1 (5 bases). The CDR3 extends over 14 amino acids. Deletions cut 5 bases from V and 4 bases from J, with 14 bases between. Per germline, CDR1 SEHNR and CDR2 FQNEAQ (reference sequence). CDR3 sequence reads: CASSPSGAGTEAFF. For the CDR3, the DNA is TGTGCCAGCAGCCCATCTGGGGCCGGCACTGAAGCTTTCTTT.

V gene TRBV7-6 combines with J gene TRBJ2-7; D unresolved. V was shortened by 7 bases and J by 0 bases, with 10 bases between the two germline ends. Per germline, CDR1 SGHVS and CDR2 FNYEAQ. The CDR3 covers 13 residues. DNA of the CDR3: TGTGCCAGCACCCTAGGGTCCTCCTACGAGCAGTACTTC. Translated, it gives CASTLGSSYEQYF.

The chain uses TRBV18 and TRBJ1-1, with D tentatively TRBD1 (6 bases). Germline assignment: CDR1 KGHSH and CDR2 LQKENI. V was pared by 2 bases and J by 4 bases, with 11 bases between. CDR3 length: 14 amino acids. The CDR3 protein is CASSPSEGGTEAFF. CDR3 DNA sequence: TGTGCCAGCTCACCAAGTGAAGGGGGCACTGAAGCTTTCTTT.

The chain carries TRBV7-9 and TRBJ1-1; D call uncertain. This CDR3 is 15 amino acids long. CDR1 and CDR2 from the germline V gene are SEHNR and FQNEAQ (reference sequence). V gave up 1 base and J gave up 0 bases, with 9 bases separating them. The CDR3 coding sequence is TGTGCCAGCAGCTTAGTGGACGGTATGAACACTGAAGCTTTCTTT. Amino acid sequence: CASSLVDGMNTEAFF.

The rearrangement uses TRBV4-1 and TRBJ2-6; D ambiguous. Trimming stripped 4 bases from V and 4 bases from J, with 14 bases between. The germline V gene encodes CDR1 MGHRA and CDR2 YSYEKL. This CDR3 spans 16 amino acids. The CDR3, as DNA: TGCGCCAGCAGCCTTTGGGGTGGTACCGGGGCCAACGTCCTGACTTTC. Amino acids: CASSLWGGTGANVLTF.

This chain connects TRBV7-9 to TRBJ1-5; D ambiguous. Germline CDR1 is SEHNR and CDR2 is FQNEAQ (reference sequence). Trimming took off 4 bases at V and 4 bases at J, with 14 bases between the two ends. The CDR3 has 15 residues. CDR3 sequence reads: CASSWSDGSNQPQHF. The CDR3 region has the DNA TGTGCCAGCAGCTGGAGCGACGGCTCGAATCAGCCCCAGCATTTT.

This clone occurred once. The chain joins TRBV2 to TRBJ1-2; D might be TRBD1 (5 bases). Deletions cut 3 bases from V and 2 bases from J, with 19 bases between. Per the germline V gene, CDR1 is SNHLY and CDR2 is FYNNEI. The CDR3 loop spans 17 amino acids. CDR3 sequence reads: CASSDLLGHSVNYGYTF. The CDR3 region has the DNA TGTGCCAGCAGTGATCTTTTAGGACACAGCGTCAACTATGGCTACACCTTC.

The chain combines TRBV5-1 with TRBJ1-6, with a weak D call TRBD1 (6 bases). The CDR3 has 16 amino acids. Germline assignment: CDR1 SGHRS and CDR2 YFSETQ. Between the trimmed V and J ends, which lost 4 bases and 7 bases, there was a span of 18 bases. CDR3 in DNA: TGCGCCAGCAGCCCCTACCCGACAGGAGGAAATTCACCCCTCCACTTT. Its translation: CASSPYPTGGNSPLHF.